The table lists the clone carrying this T cell receptor beta chain with many counts. The antigen is not known. The observed sequence ends 3 residues before the CDR3 terminus, with the missing tail filled in from the germline J gene. The germline CDR1 and CDR2 sequences are MNHEY and SVGEGT. This CDR3 comprises 14 residues. The V end was cut by 4 bases, the J end by 2 bases, with 10 bases between. This specimen comes from a study of T cell clonality in common variable immunodeficiency. Regarding the study as a whole: Compared with controls, CVID subjects had fewer shared TCRbeta clones. TCRbeta clonality was increased in CVID versus healthy controls. Reportedly, TCR beta sequences from common variable immunodeficiency showed fewer deletions and N-nucleotide insertions.

Sequenced by immunoSEQ multiplex PCR; TCRdb stores in-frame clones only, minus some. The data show more than 45,000 clones, with none appearing a single time. This TCR was sampled from a person between 18 and 69 years old in good health. The sample was peripheral blood mononuclear cells. The chain joins TRBV6-2 or TRBV6-3 to TRBJ2-3, with a possible D match to TRBD2 (6 bases). The part of the CDR3 DNA that was read is TGTGCCAGCAGTTTGGGGGGTTCCACAGATACG. This sequence encodes CASSLGGSTDT. The full-length CDR3 reads as CASSLGGSTDTQYF.